Following are 28 T cell receptor beta chains from one sample sequenced in a study of blood T cell repertoires in COVID-19. This table comes from immunoSEQ multiplex PCR, and its TCRdb copy is limited to in-frame clones, with some not included. Found here are under 300,000 clones, 85% to 90% of them singletons; the top ten hold 1.9%. The source material was PBMCs or T cells enriched from blood (not recorded which). The origin of the receptors is a woman aged 55-70 years who had recovered from COVID-19.

The chain is built from TRBV19 and TRBJ1-1; TRBD1 aligns across 7 bases. V gave up 6 bases and J gave up 4 bases; unmatched junction bases: 17. Germline loops: CDR1 LNHDA, CDR2 SQIVND (reference sequence). The CDR3 is made up of 17 amino acids. The CDR3 sequence is CASRDRQGYVPGTEAFF. In nucleotides, the CDR3 is TGTGCCAGTAGAGACCGACAGGGATACGTTCCGGGCACTGAAGCTTTCTTT.

The gene calls are TRBV11-2 and TRBJ1-4; D is unclear. V gave up 1 base and J gave up 8 bases, with 14 bases separating them. The CDR3 runs 15 residues. Germline-derived CDR1 and CDR2 are SGHAT and FQNNGV. This CDR3 is CASSLAGHFREKLFF. CDR3 nucleotide sequence: TGTGCCAGCAGCTTAGCTGGGCACTTCAGGGAAAAACTGTTTTTT. The variable domain in full, with the rest retrieved from reference TRBV11-2 and TRBJ1-4, is EAGVAQSPRYKIIEKRQSVAFWCNPISGHATLYWYQQILGQGPKLLIQFQNNGVVDDSQLPKDRFSAERLKGVDSTLKIQPAKLEDSAVYLCASSLAGHFREKLFFGSGTQLSVL.

This clone has only one observation. V and J are TRBV2 and TRBJ2-3; maybe TRBD2 (6 bases). V dropped 6 bases and J dropped 5 bases, with 18 bases sitting between them. This CDR3 comprises 15 residues. The germline CDR1 and CDR2 sequences are SNHLY and FYNNEI. CDR3 sequence (DNA): TGTGCCAGCAGGGCCCGGGACTCGGCCGGAGATACGCAGTATTTT. It is translated as CASRARDSAGDTQYF.

This sequence joins TRBV3-1 (or the pseudogene TRBV3-2) and TRBJ1-3; no reliable D call. Trimming took 1 base from V and 0 from J, leaving 7 bases between them. This CDR3 spans 15 amino acids. Germline lookup yields CDR1 LGHDT and CDR2 YNNKEL (reference sequence). In DNA form, the CDR3 reads TGTGCCAGCAGCCAAGCGTCCTCCTCTGGAAACACCATATATTTT. It codes for CASSQASSSGNTIYF.

This clone was seen once. The chain joins TRBV28 to TRBJ2-2; 9 bases map to TRBD1. Looked up from germline, CDR1 is MDHEN and CDR2 is SYDVKM. CDR3 length: 13 amino acids. V lost 10 bases and J lost 1; bases outside the gene matches: 1. CDR3 coding DNA: TGTGCCACGGGACAGGGGAACACCGGGGAGCTGTTTTTT. This encodes CATGQGNTGELFF.

The table lists this clone with a few counts. J is TRBJ2-5 and V is TRBV5-1; 7 bases agree with TRBD1. Germline loops: CDR1 SGHRS, CDR2 YFSETQ. V was clipped by 4 bases and J by 2 bases; unmatched bases: 5. The CDR3 is made up of 14 amino acids. The CDR3 spells CASSPGQEQETQYF. For the CDR3, the DNA is TGCGCCAGCAGCCCCGGACAGGAACAAGAGACCCAGTACTTC.

The chain is built from TRBV3-1 (or the pseudogene TRBV3-2) and TRBJ1-2; a weak D match, TRBD1 (6 bases). V lost 1 base, J lost 6 bases, and 15 bases lay in between. From germline, CDR1 is LGHDT and CDR2 YNNKEL (reference sequence). CDR3 size: 15 residues. In DNA form, the CDR3 reads TGTGCCAGCAGCCAAGTATCAGGGGCGCGGGATGGCTACACCTTC. It yields the protein CASSQVSGARDGYTF.

The CDR3 sequence: CASSLRKTSGRRLEQFF. The CDR3 DNA follows: TGTGCCAGCAGTTTACGAAAGACTAGCGGGAGAAGACTTGAGCAGTTCTTC. V usage is TRBV27 and J usage is TRBJ2-1, with 12 bases matching TRBD2. The CDR3 runs 17 residues. The junction had 11 bases not matched to a gene; V was cut back by 2 bases and J by 9 bases. Germline V gene data show CDR1 as MNHEY and CDR2 as SMNVEV (reference sequence).

The rearrangement uses TRBV2 and TRBJ1-2; D possibly corresponds to TRBD1 (6 bases). CDR1 is SNHLY, CDR2 FYNNEI, per germline. Between the trimmed V and J ends, which lost 6 bases and 0 bases, there was a span of 20 bases. The CDR3 has 17 residues. CDR3 in DNA: TGTGCCAGCAGGGGTGACAGGCCCTTGAACACTAACTATGGCTACACCTTC. This encodes CASRGDRPLNTNYGYTF.

This rearrangement joins TRBV5-1 to TRBJ2-1; tentative D call: TRBD2 (6 bases). In germline, CDR1 is SGHRS, CDR2 YFSETQ. This CDR3 has 14 amino acids. Deletions cut 2 bases from V and 4 bases from J, with 10 bases between. CDR3 protein: CASSFGGEYNEQFF. The CDR3 coding sequence is TGCGCCAGCAGCTTCGGCGGGGAGTACAATGAGCAGTTCTTC. Complete variable domain (other parts from reference TRBV5-1 and TRBJ2-1): KAGVTQTPRYLIKTRGQQVTLSCSPISGHRSVSWYQQTPGQGLQFLFEYFSETQRNKGNFPGRFSGRQFSNSRSEMNVSTLELGDSALYLCASSFGGEYNEQFFGPGTRLTVL.

The gene calls are TRBV28 and TRBJ1-3; possible D gene TRBD1, 5 bases. Germline V gene lookup returns CDR1 MDHEN and CDR2 SYDVKM. Trimming stripped 7 bases from V and 5 bases from J, with 18 bases between. This CDR3 spans 15 amino acids. CDR3 sequence (DNA): TGTGCCAGCACCAATGGGGGGAGGAGTAGAAACACCATATATTTT. This codes for CASTNGGRSRNTIYF.

The J gene is TRBJ1-6, the V gene TRBV11-2; 11 positions match TRBD1. Germline CDR1 SGHAT, CDR2 FQNNGV. This CDR3 spans 13 amino acids. V lost 5 bases to trimming and J lost 13 bases; unmatched junction nucleotides: 4. This chain's CDR3 is CASSLDRGRPLHF. The CDR3 nucleotides are TGTGCCAGCAGCCTGGACAGGGGGCGGCCCCTCCACTTT.

The rearrangement uses TRBV6-1 and TRBJ2-5, with 10 bases matching TRBD2. The CDR3 is 15 residues long. With V trimmed by 1 base and J by 6 bases, 5 bases remained unmatched. Per germline, CDR1 MNHNS and CDR2 SASEGT. The CDR3, as DNA: TGTGCCAGCAGTGAAGGGACTAGCGGTATGAAGACCCAGTACTTC. Protein sequence: CASSEGTSGMKTQYF.

The gene calls are TRBV29-1 and TRBJ2-7; 7 nucleotides match TRBD2. Germline assignment: CDR1 SQVTM and CDR2 ANQGSEA. Trimming took 4 bases from V and 2 from J; bases not matched to a gene: 5. This CDR3 contains 13 residues. The CDR3 sequence is CSVVSSGAYEQYF. The CDR3 DNA is TGCAGCGTTGTTTCCAGCGGGGCCTACGAGCAGTACTTC.

The chain has TRBV7-3 and TRBJ2-2; 13 bases match TRBD2. The germline V gene has CDR1 SGHTA and CDR2 FQGTGA. Germline trimming cut 3 bases from V and 7 bases from J; bases unmatched to any gene: 5. The CDR3 runs to 16 residues. In DNA form, the CDR3 reads TGTGCCAGCAGCTTCACTAGCGGGAGGGAAGGCGGGGAGCTGTTTTTT. Encoded protein: CASSFTSGREGGELFF.

The rearrangement uses TRBV6-5 and TRBJ2-1; D is perhaps TRBD1 (6 bases). V lost 6 bases, J lost 3 bases, and 15 bases lay in between. Germline assignment: CDR1 MNHEY and CDR2 SVGAGI. The CDR3 totals 15 residues. The CDR3 bases are TGTGCCAGCAGCCCACAGGGTGGACTCTACAATGAGCAGTTCTTC. It yields the protein CASSPQGGLYNEQFF.

In this sample, this clone turned up a few times. For the CDR3, the DNA is TGTGCCAGCAACGCGGAGTACACTGAAGCTTTCTTT. Protein product: CASNAEYTEAFF. The rearrangement links TRBV11-2 to TRBJ1-1; D remains unclear. The V end lost 7 bases, the J end lost 3 bases, and 9 bases lay between the germline ends. The CDR3 totals 12 residues. In germline, CDR1 is SGHAT, CDR2 FQNNGV.

The rearrangement links TRBV5-4 to TRBJ2-1; 8 nucleotides agree with TRBD2. This CDR3 is built from 15 residues. Losses at the gene ends were 3 bases for V and 7 bases for J; bases not matched to a gene: 9. Germline CDR1 is SGHNT and CDR2 is YYREEE (reference sequence). The DNA of the CDR3 is TGTGCCAGCAGCTATGGCGGGAGGATGGGTAATGAGCAGTTCTTC. Residues: CASSYGGRMGNEQFF.

The rearrangement uses TRBV7-6 and TRBJ1-5; possibly TRBD1 for D (6 bases). CDR1 and CDR2 from the germline V gene are SGHVS and FNYEAQ. V dropped 5 bases and J dropped 2 bases, with 10 bases sitting between them. The CDR3 has 14 residues. This CDR3 reads CASSEGVRNQPQHF. The CDR3 bases are TGTGCCAGCAGCGAGGGGGTTCGCAATCAGCCCCAGCATTTT.

The V call is TRBV11-2, the J call TRBJ1-6, with 7 bases aligning to TRBD1. Trimming at V came to 0 bases and at J to 1 base, leaving 6 bases not matched to a gene. The CDR3 length is 18 residues. CDR1 is SGHAT, CDR2 FQNNGV, per germline. DNA of the CDR3: TGTGCCAGCAGCTTAGATCCGGCAGGGGGGTCCTATAATTCACCCCTCCACTTT. Translation: CASSLDPAGGSYNSPLHF.

This clone was counted a single time. The sample carries other DNA sequences with the same CDR3. This chain uses TRBV30 with TRBJ1-3; D is unclear. The CDR3 covers 13 residues. The V end lost 3 bases, the J end lost 2 bases, and 8 bases lay between the germline ends. The germline gives CDR1 GTSNPN, CDR2 SVGIG (reference sequence). CDR3 DNA sequence: TGTGCCTGGAGAGGTGGAGCTGGAAACACCATATATTTT. Its translation: CAWRGGAGNTIYF.

The genes are TRBV6-5 and TRBJ2-7; TRBD2 matches 9 bases. CDR3 length: 15 residues. V was pared by 7 bases and J by 3 bases, with 10 bases of the junction left unmatched. From germline, CDR1 is MNHEY and CDR2 SVGAGI. The CDR3 DNA is TGTGCCAGCAAAATGATGGCGGGGGGGCTCTACGAGCAGTACTTC. It specifies CASKMMAGGLYEQYF.

The genes are TRBV18 and TRBJ2-3; 9 bases line up with TRBD2. Germline CDR1 and CDR2: KGHSH and LQKENI. This CDR3 region has 15 residues. J lost 2 bases, V lost 3 bases, and 3 bases had no gene match. CDR3 residues: CASSPGLANTDTQYF. The CDR3 coding sequence is TGTGCCAGCTCACCCGGACTAGCGAACACAGATACGCAGTATTTT.

This rearrangement joins TRBV4-1 to TRBJ2-7; 9 nucleotides match TRBD1. CDR3 length: 15 amino acids. The V gene end was trimmed by 3 bases and the J gene end by 3 bases; junction bases not matched to a gene: 6. From germline, CDR1 is MGHRA and CDR2 YSYEKL. DNA for the CDR3: TGCGCCAGCAGCCAGAAGGGACAGGGAGACTACGAGCAGTACTTC. It translates to CASSQKGQGDYEQYF.

The V gene is TRBV19, the J gene TRBJ2-7, with 10 nucleotides matching TRBD1. Trimming at V came to 2 bases and at J to 5 bases, leaving 6 bases not matched to a gene. The length of the CDR3 is 15 residues. The germline CDR1 and CDR2 sequences are LNHDA and SQIVND (reference sequence). The chain's CDR3 is CASSIPGQGINEQYF. In DNA, the CDR3 is TGTGCCAGTAGTATACCGGGACAGGGGATTAACGAGCAGTACTTC.

This sequence joins TRBV29-1 and TRBJ2-3, with TRBD2 matching 15 bases. Germline assignment: CDR1 SQVTM and CDR2 ANQGSEA. This CDR3 has 15 amino acids. V gave up 1 base and J gave up 9 bases; unmatched junction bases: 5. The CDR3 DNA sequence: TGCAGCGTTGAAGGGACTAGCGGGAGGGTATTGACGCAGTATTTT. This codes for CSVEGTSGRVLTQYF.

This chain connects TRBV6-6 to TRBJ2-7, with 12 bases lining up with TRBD2. Germline assignment: CDR1 MNHNY and CDR2 SVGAGI (reference sequence). V shed 5 bases and J 2 bases; nucleotides not matched to a gene: 4. There are 15 residues in the CDR3. Here the CDR3 DNA reads TGTGCCAGCAGTCTATCTAGCGGGAGGGCCTACGAGCAGTACTTC. It encodes CASSLSSGRAYEQYF.

In the case of this clone: The junction shows a germline mismatch at one end, possibly a read error. This chain joins TRBV28 and TRBJ2-1; D gene ambiguous. Germline CDR1 and CDR2: MDHEN and SYDVKM. This CDR3 spans 13 amino acids. Here the CDR3 reads CASSLFSHNEQFF. CDR3 bases: TGTGCCAGCAGTTTATTCTCCCACAATGAGCAGTTCTTC.